This TCR beta chain appears in the sequencing data of a study of blood T cell repertoires in COVID-19. Participants, about 18 to 90 years old, spanned about two dozen US areas. V shed 5 bases and J 0 bases; nucleotides not matched to a gene: 9. Germline V gene lookup returns CDR1 SGHTA and CDR2 FQGNSA. The CDR3 loop spans 17 amino acids. Assay: immunoSEQ multiplex PCR; the TCRdb copy retains only in-frame clones and omits some. This sample has 150,000 or so clones, with less than 90% found just once. This chain joins TRBV7-2 and TRBJ2-1; 8 bases agree with TRBD2. The sequencing sample was made of PBMCs or T cells enriched from blood (not recorded which). The source is a woman in her 50s who had recovered from COVID-19. CDR3 sequence reads: CASSLRRSGSSYNEQFF. Written as DNA, the CDR3 is TGTGCCAGCAGCCTCCGCAGGAGCGGGAGCTCCTACAATGAGCAGTTCTTC.